These 6 T cell receptor beta chains originate from one sample sequenced in a study of T-cell memory formation after mild COVID-19. Via MiXCR, TCRdb re-called the 5' RACE reads, giving one row per CDR3 protein. The sample shows about 200,000 distinct CDR3 sequences, roughly 10% of them seen only once. The sample consisted of PBMCs or a T cell subset sorted from them (not recorded which). The receptors derive from a man aged 18 to 30 who had mild COVID-19 (a few samples of this study predate the infection). Cell type and time point are not known.

This clonotype was seen repeatedly, ten times or more. The rearrangement joins TRBV6-5 to TRBJ2-1; TRBD2 matches 8 bases. The CDR3 is 14 amino acids. J gave up 6 bases and V 4 bases, and 5 bases lay outside the gene matches. Germline V gene data show CDR1 as MNHEY and CDR2 as SVGAGI. CDR3 protein: CASSFPGGGNEQFF. Here the CDR3 DNA reads TGTGCCAGCAGTTTCCCGGGAGGGGGCAATGAGCAGTTCTTC.

This chain links TRBV4-1 with TRBJ1-5; D possibly corresponds to TRBD1 (5 bases). V lost 4 bases and J 0 bases, leaving 10 bases between the germline ends. The CDR3 sequence is 15 residues long. Per germline, CDR1 MGHRA and CDR2 YSYEKL. CDR3 sequence reads: CASSPQVNSNQPQHF. CDR3 DNA sequence: TGCGCCAGCAGCCCACAGGTGAATAGCAATCAGCCCCAGCATTTT.

Only a few counts were recorded for this clonotype. The chain links TRBV29-1 to TRBJ1-1; D may be TRBD1 (5 bases). Germline V CDR1 and CDR2: SQVTM, ANQGSEA. Trimming took off 7 bases at V and 3 bases at J, with 15 bases between the two ends. The CDR3 runs 13 residues. The CDR3 DNA reads as TGCAGCGCTAAACAGGACCACTACACTGAAGCTTTCTTT. As protein: CSAKQDHYTEAFF.

The table lists this clonotype with many counts. The J gene is TRBJ1-3, the V gene TRBV7-6; D unresolved. The CDR3 loop spans 16 amino acids. Trimming removed 5 bases from V and 0 bases from J, with 14 bases in between. The V gene's germline CDR1 is SGHVS and CDR2 FNYEAQ. CDR3 sequence (DNA): TGTGCCAGCAGCCCCGTTTCAGTGTCCTCTGGAAACACCATATATTTT. Amino acids: CASSPVSVSSGNTIYF.

This rearrangement joins TRBV7-9 to TRBJ2-7; TRBD2 matches 7 bases. The J segment lost 1 base and the V segment lost 11 bases, leaving 5 bases of the junction unmatched. CDR1 SEHNR and CDR2 FQNEAQ come from the germline V gene (reference sequence). This CDR3 region has 12 residues. CDR3 nucleotide sequence: TGTGCCGGGGGGAGGGATTCCTACGAGCAGTACTTC. Translated, it gives CAGGRDSYEQYF.

This sequence joins TRBV19 and TRBJ1-1; weak D call: TRBD1 (6 bases). Trimming shortened V by 5 bases and J by 2 bases, and 12 bases separated the two germline ends. Germline CDR1 LNHDA, CDR2 SQIVND (reference sequence). This CDR3 has 14 residues. The CDR3 DNA reads TGTGCCAGTAGTCAGGGGCGGCCAAACACTGAAGCTTTCTTT. This sequence encodes CASSQGRPNTEAFF.